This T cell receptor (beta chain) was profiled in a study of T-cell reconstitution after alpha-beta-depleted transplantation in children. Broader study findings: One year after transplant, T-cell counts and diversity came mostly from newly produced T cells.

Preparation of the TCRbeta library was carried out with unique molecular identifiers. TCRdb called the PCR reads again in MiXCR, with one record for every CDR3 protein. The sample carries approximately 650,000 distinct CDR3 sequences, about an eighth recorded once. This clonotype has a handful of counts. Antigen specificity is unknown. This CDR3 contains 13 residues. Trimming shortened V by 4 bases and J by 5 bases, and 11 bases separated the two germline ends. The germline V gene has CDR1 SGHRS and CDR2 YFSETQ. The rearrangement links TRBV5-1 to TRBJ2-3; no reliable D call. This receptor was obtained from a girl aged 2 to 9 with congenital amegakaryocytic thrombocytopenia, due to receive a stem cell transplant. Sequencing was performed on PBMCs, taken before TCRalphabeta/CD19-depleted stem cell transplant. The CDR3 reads CASSPHLGDTQYF. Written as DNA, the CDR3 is TGCGCCAGCAGCCCACACCTGGGAGATACGCAGTATTTT.